What follows are 10 T cell receptor beta chains derived from one specimen sequenced in a study of OX40 agonist ivuxolimab in advanced cancers. Libraries came from the immunoSEQ multiplex PCR assay. In its TCRdb copy, this immuneACCESS table keeps in-frame sequences only and misses some clones. Where compared with another copy, unresolved V genes explain less than half of these, and the others have no known cause. A total of about 80,000 clones appear in this sample, roughly 84% of them only once. Roughly 0.35% of the sample is in the top ten clones. The input for sequencing was CD4+ or CD8+ T cells sorted from blood, taken in a trial of the OX40 agonist ivuxolimab. Every receptor here comes from an adult with an advanced solid tumor such as melanoma, head and neck, liver or kidney cancer.

This chain links TRBV10-3 with TRBJ2-1, with D tentatively TRBD1 (7 bases). Trimming cost V 3 bases and J 6 bases, with 27 bases left between them. CDR1 ENHRY and CDR2 SYGVKD come from the germline V gene. The CDR3 spans 19 residues. CDR3 coding DNA: TGTGCCATCAGTGATTGGAGGGGGCGTCAGGGACCGGCACCCAATGAGCAGTTCTTC. Its translation is CAISDWRGRQGPAPNEQFF.

The chain joins TRBV6-5 to TRBJ1-2; D gene uncertain. This CDR3 is 14 amino acids long. V lost 7 bases, J lost 4 bases, and 16 bases lay in between. Germline lookup yields CDR1 MNHEY and CDR2 SVGAGI. In DNA, the CDR3 is TGTGCCAGCAAGACCACACAGACCGGCTATGGCTACACCTTC. It is translated as CASKTTQTGYGYTF.

CDR3 bases: TGCGCCAGCAGCCAAGGCGGAACTAACTATGGCTACACCTTC. Residues: CASSQGGTNYGYTF. The gene calls are TRBV4-1 and TRBJ1-2; D is ambiguous. Trimming cost V 1 base and J 0 bases, with 6 bases left between them. The CDR3 extends over 14 amino acids. In germline, CDR1 is MGHRA, CDR2 YSYEKL.

The chain combines TRBV25-1 with TRBJ1-2; D is ambiguous. The CDR3 loop spans 15 amino acids. V was pared by 2 bases and J by 0 bases, with 10 bases between. The V gene's germline CDR1 is MGHDK and CDR2 SYGVNS. The CDR3 DNA sequence: TGTGCCAGCAGTGAACTAACAGCCGCTAACTATGGCTACACCTTC. It encodes CASSELTAANYGYTF.

The chain has TRBV7-6 and TRBJ1-1; D is unresolved. Germline V lookup: CDR1 SGHVS, CDR2 FNYEAQ. Between the trimmed V and J ends, which lost 3 bases and 1 base, there was a span of 6 bases. The CDR3 is 13 amino acids. CDR3 in amino acids: CASSFSPNTEAFF. DNA for the CDR3: TGTGCCAGCAGCTTTTCTCCGAACACTGAAGCTTTCTTT.

The chain is built from TRBV7-6 and TRBJ2-3; TRBD1 might be the D (5 bases). This CDR3 contains 15 residues. CDR1 SGHVS and CDR2 FNYEAQ come from the germline V gene. The ends were cut back, 1 base at V and 4 bases at J, with 12 bases in the middle. This CDR3 reads CASSLEAGNADTQYF. The CDR3 DNA follows: TGTGCCAGCAGCTTAGAGGCAGGGAATGCAGATACGCAGTATTTT.

This chain uses TRBV28 with TRBJ2-5; weak D call: TRBD1 (6 bases). The ends were cut back, 3 bases at V and 4 bases at J, with 15 bases in the middle. Germline assignment: CDR1 MDHEN and CDR2 SYDVKM. This CDR3 has 15 amino acids. As DNA, the CDR3 is TGTGCCAGCAGTTTGGGTGTGGGGGCCCCAGAGACCCAGTACTTC. Translation gives CASSLGVGAPETQYF. Supplemented by reference TRBV28 and TRBJ2-5, the full variable domain reads DVKVTQSSRYLVKRTGEKVFLECVQDMDHENMFWYRQDPGLGLRLIYFSYDVKMKEKGDIPEGYSVSREKKERFSLILESASTNQTSMYLCASSLGVGAPETQYFGPGTRLLVL.

This chain connects TRBV5-6 to TRBJ1-5; tentative D call: TRBD1 (5 bases). Between the trimmed V and J ends, which lost 3 bases and 7 bases, there was a span of 14 bases. This CDR3 has 14 amino acids. The germline V gene encodes CDR1 SGHDT and CDR2 YYEEEE. Here the CDR3 DNA reads TGTGCCAGCAGCTCATCCAGGGTGGGGCAGCCCCAGCATTTT. Its protein product is CASSSSRVGQPQHF.

V usage is TRBV2 and J usage is TRBJ1-3; D unresolved. Germline-derived CDR1 and CDR2 are SNHLY and FYNNEI. The CDR3 has 16 amino acids. V gave up 0 bases and J gave up 0 bases, with 9 bases separating them. CDR3 protein: CASSEAGSFSGNTIYF. The DNA for the CDR3 is TGTGCCAGCAGTGAAGCAGGCAGCTTCTCTGGAAACACCATATATTTT.

The rearrangement links TRBV7-9 to TRBJ2-3; 7 bases line up with TRBD1. The germline gives CDR1 SEHNR, CDR2 FQNEAQ (reference sequence). This CDR3 region has 15 residues. V lost 5 bases, J lost 2 bases, and 7 bases stayed unmatched. The CDR3 coding sequence is TGTGCCAGCAGCCCCGGGACAGCGTACACAGATACGCAGTATTTT. This codes for CASSPGTAYTDTQYF.